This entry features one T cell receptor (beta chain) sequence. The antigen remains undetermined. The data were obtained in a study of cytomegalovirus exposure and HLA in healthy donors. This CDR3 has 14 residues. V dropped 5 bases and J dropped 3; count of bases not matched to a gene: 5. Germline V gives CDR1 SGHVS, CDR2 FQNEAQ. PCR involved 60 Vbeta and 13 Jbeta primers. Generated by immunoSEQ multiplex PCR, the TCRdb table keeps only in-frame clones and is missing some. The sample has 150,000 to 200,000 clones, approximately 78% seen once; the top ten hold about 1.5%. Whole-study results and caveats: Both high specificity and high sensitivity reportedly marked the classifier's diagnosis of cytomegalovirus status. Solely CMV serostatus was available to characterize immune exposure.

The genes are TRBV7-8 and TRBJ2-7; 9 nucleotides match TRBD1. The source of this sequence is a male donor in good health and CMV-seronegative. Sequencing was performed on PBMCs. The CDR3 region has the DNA TGTGCCAGCAGCCCATCGGGACAGGGCTACGAGCAGTACTTC. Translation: CASSPSGQGYEQYF.